The 32 T cell receptor beta chains in this list originate from one sample, sequenced in a study of cytomegalovirus exposure and HLA in healthy donors. PCR primers comprised 60 Vbeta and 13 Jbeta primers. Measured with immunoSEQ multiplex PCR; TCRdb has only the in-frame clones, and not every one. The sample has around 150,000 clones; about four fifths are singletons. Sequencing was performed on PBMCs. These receptors were taken from a man over 45 in good health and CMV-seropositive.

The V gene is TRBV19, the J gene TRBJ2-1; 7 bases agree with TRBD2. The CDR3 is 19 amino acids. The junction had 15 bases not matched to a gene; V was cut back by 3 bases and J by 1 base. Looked up from germline, CDR1 is LNHDA and CDR2 is SQIVND (reference sequence). CDR3 sequence reads: CASSIFVSGAGESYNEQFF. For the CDR3, the DNA is TGTGCCAGTAGTATCTTTGTTAGTGGGGCGGGAGAGTCCTACAATGAGCAGTTCTTC.

The chain is built from TRBV5-4 and TRBJ2-7; 9 bases match TRBD1. Per the germline V gene, CDR1 is SGHNT and CDR2 is YYREEE (reference sequence). The CDR3 covers 17 residues. J lost 2 bases, V lost 4 bases, and 13 bases had no gene match. CDR3 nucleotides: TGTGCCAGCAGCGCCCGACAGGGGGGGGATTCTGCCTACGAGCAGTACTTC. Translating gives CASSARQGGDSAYEQYF.

The rearrangement links TRBV9 to TRBJ2-5; a weak D match, TRBD2 (6 bases). Looked up from germline, CDR1 is SGDLS and CDR2 is YYNGEE. V lost 0 bases and J lost 5, with 11 bases in between. CDR3 length: 14 residues. CDR3 bases: TGTGCCAGCAGCGTAGTCGGGACTTCGGAGACCCAGTACTTC. It yields the protein CASSVVGTSETQYF.

Comments on this clone: Other DNA sequences of this sample code for an identical CDR3. This chain uses TRBV18 with TRBJ1-1; unclear D gene. Trimming took 5 bases from V and 0 from J, leaving 10 bases between them. Germline values: CDR1 KGHSH, CDR2 LQKENI. The CDR3 consists of 14 residues. In DNA form, the CDR3 reads TGTGCCAGCTCATTAACAGAAATGAACACTGAAGCTTTCTTT. This gives the protein CASSLTEMNTEAFF.

The genes are TRBV29-1 and TRBJ2-7; TRBD1 agrees at 8 bases. This CDR3 has 10 residues. CDR1 SQVTM and CDR2 ANQGSEA come from the germline V gene. J gave up 12 bases and V 7 bases, and 8 bases lay outside the gene matches. CDR3 sequence: CSAIGTGLYF. The DNA for the CDR3 is TGCAGCGCGATAGGGACAGGTCTGTACTTC.

The CDR3 spells CASSFTGTASYGYTF. The DNA of the CDR3 is TGTGCCAGCAGTTTTACCGGGACAGCAAGCTATGGCTACACCTTC. The rearrangement links TRBV27 to TRBJ1-2, with TRBD1 matching over 7 bases. Germline V gene lookup returns CDR1 MNHEY and CDR2 SMNVEV (reference sequence). J lost 4 bases, V lost 3 bases, and 8 bases had no gene match. This CDR3 spans 15 amino acids.

The rearrangement links TRBV6-1 to TRBJ2-7; 7 bases align to TRBD2. The V and J ends lost 7 bases and 3 bases, in that order; junction bases with no gene match: 9. This CDR3 region has 14 residues. Per the germline V gene, CDR1 is MNHNS and CDR2 is SASEGT. In DNA, the CDR3 is TGTGCCAGCACGACGGGAGGAGACTTCTACGAGCAGTACTTC. This codes for CASTTGGDFYEQYF.

This clone was seen a handful of times. The V and J genes are TRBV5-6 and TRBJ2-5; perhaps TRBD2 as D (6 bases). Per germline, CDR1 SGHDT and CDR2 YYEEEE. V dropped 0 bases and J dropped 4 bases, with 10 bases sitting between them. This CDR3 is 14 amino acids long. Here the CDR3 reads CASSLGGGGETQYF. In DNA form, the CDR3 reads TGTGCCAGCAGCTTGGGTGGGGGAGGAGAGACCCAGTACTTC.

This clone was detected once. This sequence joins TRBV11-2 and TRBJ2-4; D is possibly TRBD1 (5 bases). The CDR3 contains 17 residues. The ends were cut back, 2 bases at V and 3 bases at J, with 17 bases in the middle. Germline V gene data show CDR1 as SGHAT and CDR2 as FQNNGV. CDR3 nucleotide sequence: TGTGCCAGCAGCTTAAGTTTTACAGGAGAAGACAAAAACATTCAGTACTTC. This gives the protein CASSLSFTGEDKNIQYF.

The chain recombines TRBV2 with TRBJ1-2; D ambiguous. The germline gives CDR1 SNHLY, CDR2 FYNNEI. Deletions cut 6 bases from V and 3 bases from J, with 11 bases between. The CDR3 has 13 amino acids. The CDR3 is CASSASGDYGYTF. CDR3 in DNA: TGTGCCAGCAGCGCTTCCGGGGACTATGGCTACACCTTC.

This chain connects TRBV5-1 to TRBJ2-2; maybe TRBD2 (5 bases). The CDR3 has 16 residues. From germline, CDR1 is SGHRS and CDR2 YFSETQ. The V and J ends lost 2 bases and 5 bases respectively, with 16 bases between them. This CDR3 is CASSFSPGSRTGELFF. The CDR3 DNA reads as TGCGCCAGCAGCTTCTCTCCGGGGTCTAGGACCGGGGAGCTGTTTTTT. Filled out from reference TRBV5-1 and TRBJ2-2, the complete variable domain reads KAGVTQTPRYLIKTRGQQVTLSCSPISGHRSVSWYQQTPGQGLQFLFEYFSETQRNKGNFPGRFSGRQFSNSRSEMNVSTLELGDSALYLCASSFSPGSRTGELFFGEGSRLTVL.

The rearrangement links TRBV7-2 to TRBJ2-5; unclear D gene. Germline loops: CDR1 SGHTA, CDR2 FQGNSA. This CDR3 is built from 13 residues. V lost 0 bases, J lost 4 bases, and 6 bases lay in between. CDR3 bases: TGTGCCAGCAGCTTAGCAATAGCAGAGACCCAGTACTTC. This sequence encodes CASSLAIAETQYF.

This clone was picked up a small number of times. The chain links TRBV19 to TRBJ1-6; D might be TRBD1 (6 bases). The CDR3 covers 16 residues. V lost 1 base, J lost 9 bases, and 16 bases lay in between. The germline V gene has CDR1 LNHDA and CDR2 SQIVND (reference sequence). The CDR3, as DNA: TGTGCCAGTAGTATAGTCGGAACAGGGATGAGTTCACCCCTCCACTTT. It encodes CASSIVGTGMSSPLHF.

The chain is built from TRBV27 and TRBJ1-1; no reliable D call. Germline CDR1 and CDR2: MNHEY and SMNVEV (reference sequence). With 3 bases removed from V and 4 bases from J, the gap between germline ends came to 9 bases. The length of the CDR3 is 13 residues. This CDR3 reads CASSFYSRTEAFF. CDR3 sequence (DNA): TGTGCCAGCAGTTTCTACAGCCGCACTGAAGCTTTCTTT.

J is TRBJ2-5 and V is TRBV28; 11 bases agree with TRBD2. With the DNA end fitting TRBJ2-7 better, the J assignment may be wrong. Germline loops: CDR1 MDHEN, CDR2 SYDVKM. This CDR3 comprises 15 residues. CDR3 sequence: CASGPLAGGNYEQYF. CDR3 sequence (DNA): TGTGCCAGCGGTCCATTAGCGGGAGGGAACTACGAGCAGTACTTC.

The chain combines TRBV5-6 with TRBJ2-7, with a possible D match to TRBD1 (6 bases). This CDR3 has 15 amino acids. The V gene lost 1 base and the J gene lost 7 bases, with 18 bases spanning the gap. Germline loops: CDR1 SGHDT, CDR2 YYEEEE. The CDR3 DNA follows: TGTGCCAGCAGCTTGCAGGACAGCCCGAGGAGGGAGCAGTACTTC. It translates to CASSLQDSPRREQYF.

The gene calls are TRBV28 and TRBJ2-7; the match to TRBD2 covers 7 bases. The CDR3 is made up of 12 amino acids. The germline CDR1 and CDR2 sequences are MDHEN and SYDVKM. The trim removed 8 bases at V and 2 bases at J, leaving 3 bases unmatched. CDR3 loop: CASGLVAYEQYF. The CDR3 DNA reads TGTGCCAGCGGACTAGTGGCCTACGAGCAGTACTTC.

DNA for the CDR3: TGCGCCAGCAGCCGGCCTAGCGGCTACAATGAGCAGTTCTTC. Encoded protein: CASSRPSGYNEQFF. The J gene is TRBJ2-1, the V gene TRBV5-1; 7 positions agree with TRBD2. Trimming cost V 4 bases and J 3 bases; bases outside gene matches: 4. This CDR3 is built from 14 residues. Germline V gene sequence: CDR1 SGHRS, CDR2 YFSETQ.

V usage is TRBV9 and J usage is TRBJ1-4; 9 bases match TRBD1. CDR1 and CDR2 (germline): SGDLS, YYNGEE. Trimming took 4 bases from V and 7 from J; bases not matched to a gene: 11. This CDR3 has 16 residues. CDR3: CASSPPSTGGAEKLFF. DNA for the CDR3: TGTGCCAGCAGCCCACCTTCGACAGGGGGTGCTGAAAAACTGTTTTTT. Full variable domain (missing parts from reference TRBV9 and TRBJ1-4): DSGVTQTPKHLITATGQRVTLRCSPRSGDLSVYWYQQSLDQGLQFLIQYYNGEERAKGNILERFSAQQFPDLHSELNLSSLELGDSALYFCASSPPSTGGAEKLFFGSGTQLSVL.

This chain uses TRBV18 with TRBJ1-5; 7 bases map to TRBD1. After removal of 1 base from V and 6 bases from J, the junction contained 6 bases not matched to a gene. The CDR3 is 15 amino acids. Germline V CDR1 and CDR2: KGHSH, LQKENI. CDR3 in amino acids: CASSPQGAAGQPQHF. The CDR3 nucleotides are TGTGCCAGCTCACCACAGGGGGCAGCTGGTCAGCCCCAGCATTTT.

The V call is TRBV7-2, the J call TRBJ2-5; D might be TRBD1 (5 bases). CDR1 SGHTA and CDR2 FQGNSA come from the germline V gene. The ends were cut back, 1 base at V and 7 bases at J, with 16 bases in the middle. The CDR3 totals 15 residues. The CDR3 spells CASSLGGSGLATQYF. CDR3 nucleotide sequence: TGTGCCAGCAGCTTAGGGGGCTCGGGTCTGGCGACCCAGTACTTC.

This clone has a handful of counts. J is TRBJ2-3 and V is TRBV6-1; TRBD2 aligns across 11 bases. J was trimmed by 6 bases and V by 2 bases; bases with no gene match: 4. This CDR3 contains 15 residues. Germline assignment: CDR1 MNHNS and CDR2 SASEGT. Here the CDR3 DNA reads TGTGCCAGCAGTGAATCCACTAGCGGGAGTGATACGCAGTATTTT. Protein: CASSESTSGSDTQYF.

This clone showed up just a few times. The chain links TRBV5-1 to TRBJ2-7; 11 bases map to TRBD2. Trimming took 7 bases from V and 6 from J; bases not matched to a gene: 12. The CDR3 has 15 residues. From germline, CDR1 is SGHRS and CDR2 YFSETQ. The DNA for the CDR3 is TGCGCCAGCGCGTATAGACTAGCGGGAAGGGGCGAGCAGTACTTC. It encodes CASAYRLAGRGEQYF.

This clone was seen a few times. The V and J genes are TRBV18 and TRBJ1-4; a possible D gene is TRBD1 (5 bases). This CDR3 is built from 17 residues. The V gene lost 1 base and the J gene lost 0 bases, with 12 bases spanning the gap. Germline CDR1 is KGHSH and CDR2 is LQKENI. The CDR3 sequence: CASSPLSPGTTNEKLFF. The CDR3 DNA sequence: TGTGCCAGCTCACCACTTTCCCCAGGGACAACTAATGAAAAACTGTTTTTT.

This clone was detected only once. One end of the junction is discordant with germline, which a read error may explain. The V and J genes are TRBV7-7 and TRBJ2-7, with D possibly matching TRBD1 (6 bases). The germline V gene encodes CDR1 SSHAT and CDR2 FNYEAQ (reference sequence). This CDR3 is 13 amino acids long. CDR3: CASSVQQGYEQYF. The CDR3 region has the DNA TGTGCTAGCAGCGTACAACAGGGCTACGAGCAGTACTTC. Drawing the rest from reference TRBV7-7 and TRBJ2-7, the complete variable domain is GAGVSQSPRYKVTKRGQDVTLRCDPISSHATLYWYQQALGQGPEFLTYFNYEAQPDKSGLPSDRFSAERPEGSISTLTIQRTEQRDSAMYRCASSVQQGYEQYFGPGTRLTVT.

This clone was found once. The genes are TRBV5-1 and TRBJ2-4; TRBD1 matches 7 bases. The CDR3 is made up of 16 amino acids. V lost 4 bases and J lost 8; bases outside the gene matches: 15. Germline loops: CDR1 SGHRS, CDR2 YFSETQ. Written as DNA, the CDR3 is TGCGCCAGCAGCCTCTCCTTGAGGGGGCAGGGAGACATTCAGTACTTC. This codes for CASSLSLRGQGDIQYF.

The chain combines TRBV25-1 with TRBJ2-1; a weak D match, TRBD2 (5 bases). V was cut by 4 bases and J by 8 bases, with 21 bases left in between. Germline V gene lookup returns CDR1 MGHDK and CDR2 SYGVNS. This CDR3 spans 16 amino acids. CDR3 in DNA: TGTGCCAGCAGTGGTGCGAGAGGGCCCAATGCGGATGAGCAGTTCTTC. Its protein product is CASSGARGPNADEQFF.

This chain joins TRBV9 and TRBJ1-2, with TRBD1 identical over 8 bases. This CDR3 spans 17 amino acids. Germline trimming cut 3 bases from V and 4 bases from J; bases unmatched to any gene: 14. Germline assignment: CDR1 SGDLS and CDR2 YYNGEE. Here the CDR3 reads CASSDRQGKDGAYGYTF. The CDR3 DNA follows: TGTGCCAGCAGCGATCGACAGGGGAAGGATGGGGCCTATGGCTACACCTTC. The full variable domain, rest sourced from reference TRBV9 and TRBJ1-2, is DSGVTQTPKHLITATGQRVTLRCSPRSGDLSVYWYQQSLDQGLQFLIQYYNGEERAKGNILERFSAQQFPDLHSELNLSSLELGDSALYFCASSDRQGKDGAYGYTFGSGTRLTVV.

The chain employs TRBV28 and TRBJ2-5, with 8 bases fitting TRBD1. There are 15 residues in the CDR3. Germline CDR1 and CDR2: MDHEN and SYDVKM. V dropped 6 bases and J dropped 2; count of bases not matched to a gene: 8. The CDR3 is CASRSDRARQETQYF. CDR3 DNA sequence: TGTGCCAGCAGGTCGGACAGGGCCCGACAAGAGACCCAGTACTTC.

The rearrangement joins TRBV11-3 to TRBJ1-4; D is unclear. In germline, CDR1 is SGHNT, CDR2 YENEEA. V lost 1 base and J 3 bases, leaving 15 bases between the germline ends. The CDR3 totals 17 residues. DNA for the CDR3: TGTGCCAGCAGCTTAGTTCAGGACTGCGGACCTAATGAAAAACTGTTTTTT. Translation: CASSLVQDCGPNEKLFF. The full variable domain, rest sourced from reference TRBV11-3 and TRBJ1-4, is EAGVVQSPRYKIIEKKQPVAFWCNPISGHNTLYWYLQNLGQGPELLIRYENEEAVDDSQLPKDRFSAERLKGVDSTLKIQPAELGDSAVYLCASSLVQDCGPNEKLFFGSGTQLSVL.

The chain recombines TRBV19 with TRBJ2-7; 9 nucleotides match TRBD1. Per germline, CDR1 LNHDA and CDR2 SQIVND (reference sequence). The CDR3 is 15 amino acids. Trimming at V came to 4 bases and at J to 2 bases, leaving 6 bases not matched to a gene. CDR3 in DNA: TGTGCCAGTAGTAGAGGGACAGGGTTCGCCTACGAGCAGTACTTC. Its translation is CASSRGTGFAYEQYF.

Concerning this clone: Other DNA sequences in this sample translate to the same CDR3. The rearrangement uses TRBV7-2 and TRBJ2-7; 8 nucleotides match TRBD2. The CDR3 has 15 amino acids. From germline, CDR1 is SGHTA and CDR2 FQGNSA. The junction had 4 bases not matched to a gene; V was cut back by 1 base and J by 2 bases. CDR3 in DNA: TGTGCCAGCAGCTTAGGGCTAGCGGGCACCTACGAGCAGTACTTC. It encodes CASSLGLAGTYEQYF.